This T cell receptor (beta chain) was documented in a study of T cell repertoires in cytomegalovirus infection. Each CDR3 protein is one row after TCRdb ran MiXCR on the reads. The sample lists approximately 100,000 distinct CDR3 sequences; roughly two fifths were seen once. To note about this clonotype: Its target is not known.

The CDR3 covers 15 residues. The germline V and J ends were trimmed by 3 bases and 4 bases, with 14 bases remaining between them. The chain has TRBV12-3 or TRBV12-4 and TRBJ2-3, with D maybe TRBD1 (6 bases). The TCR was taken from a human donor in good health (CMV status not recorded). Some clones in this sample may be carry-over from other donors' samples. The sample was CD8+ T cells from cultured PBMCs, taken from culture after CMV antigen stimulation. Written as DNA, the CDR3 is TGTGCCAGCAGTTTCAGGCAGGGGTTTTCAGATACGCAGTATTTT. Encoded protein: CASSFRQGFSDTQYF.